This TCR beta chain was sequenced during a study of shared clonotypes between healthy human individuals. Study summary: CD4 naive and memory got three plates each, CD8 naive two, CD8 memory one. Findings and caveats of the study: Generally, estimated richness proved larger in naive subsets than it did in memory subsets.

Researchers partitioned CD4+ cells into CD45RA+ naive and CD45RA-negative memory subsets. CDR1 MDHEN and CDR2 SYDVKM come from the germline V gene. There are 11 residues in the CDR3. Trimming left V 6 bases short and J 1 base short, with 2 bases between. Assay: immunoSEQ multiplex PCR; the TCRdb copy retains only in-frame clones and omits some. The sample consists of 180,000 or so clones, 90% to 95% of them appearing once. A remark on this clone: Antigen unknown.

Material for sequencing was naive CD4+ T cells sorted from blood. The subset here: CD45RA+ positively selected. This chain uses TRBV28 with TRBJ2-3; no firm D call. This clonotype originated in a woman in her twenties or thirties in good health. This CDR3 is CASRRTDTQYF. DNA of the CDR3: TGTGCCAGCAGGCGCACAGATACGCAGTATTTT.